Each of the 14 T cell receptor beta chains below was sequenced from the same sample in a study of T cells in Graves' hyperthyroidism and ophthalmopathy. Amplified TCR beta CDR3 regions derived from RNA transcripts. A first-round RT-PCR of the TCR CDR3 used the HTBI primer set. TCRdb reprocessed the multiplex PCR reads with MiXCR, giving one entry per CDR3 protein. Of fewer than 400,000 distinct CDR3 sequences in the sample, about 25% are singletons; the top ten hold roughly 80%. The sample comprised blood. The receptor set was obtained from a man aged 45-65 years with Graves' hyperthyroidism.

Many counts were recorded for this clonotype. The chain has TRBV7-3 and TRBJ2-1; D unclear. V shed 5 bases and J shed 10 bases, with 12 bases lying between them. Germline CDR1 reads SGHTA; CDR2 reads FQGTGA. The CDR3 loop spans 12 amino acids. The CDR3 bases are TGTGCCAGCAGCAATACTAACTACGAGCAGTTCTTC. Translation gives CASSNTNYEQFF.

This clonotype has at least ten counts. V gene TRBV27 combines with J gene TRBJ2-3, with 16 bases identical to TRBD2. Germline CDR1 and CDR2: MNHEY and SMNVEV (reference sequence). The CDR3 runs 19 residues. J gave up 2 bases and V 5 bases, and 10 bases lay outside the gene matches. The CDR3 region is CASSPGAGTSGRDTDTQYF. CDR3 sequence (DNA): TGTGCCAGCAGTCCAGGGGCCGGGACTAGCGGGAGGGACACAGATACGCAGTATTTT.

J is TRBJ2-1 and V is TRBV11-3, with TRBD2 as a possible D gene (5 bases). The V and J ends lost 8 bases and 1 base respectively, with 12 bases between them. This CDR3 spans 14 amino acids. Germline loops: CDR1 SGHNT, CDR2 YENEEA. CDR3 residues: CASALGSSYNEQFF. The CDR3 DNA is TGTGCCAGCGCACTGGGGAGTTCCTACAATGAGCAGTTCTTC. The variable domain in full, with the rest retrieved from reference TRBV11-3 and TRBJ2-1, is EAGVVQSPRYKIIEKKQPVAFWCNPISGHNTLYWYLQNLGQGPELLIRYENEEAVDDSQLPKDRFSAERLKGVDSTLKIQPAELGDSAVYLCASALGSSYNEQFFGPGTRLTVL.

The V and J genes are TRBV15 and TRBJ2-2; 7 nucleotides line up with TRBD1. The germline V gene encodes CDR1 LNHNV and CDR2 YYDKDF (reference sequence). The V segment lost 1 base and the J segment 5 bases; nucleotides outside the gene matches: 1. CDR3 length: 14 amino acids. The CDR3 nucleotides are TGTGCCACCAGCAGAGCGACAGGGACCGGGGAGCTGTTTTTT. It translates to CATSRATGTGELFF.

This clonotype was observed a few times. The rearrangement joins TRBV7-9 to TRBJ1-2, with 10 bases identical to TRBD1. Germline V gene sequence: CDR1 SEHNR, CDR2 FQNEAQ (reference sequence). V gave up 1 base and J gave up 7 bases; unmatched junction bases: 3. This CDR3 contains 14 residues. CDR3 region: CASSLGDRGSGYTF. The CDR3 nucleotides are TGTGCCAGCAGCTTAGGGGACAGGGGATCTGGCTACACCTTC.

This chain connects TRBV5-1 to TRBJ2-3; 7 bases are a match to TRBD1. Losses at the gene ends were 3 bases for V and 2 bases for J; bases not matched to a gene: 6. CDR1 is SGHRS and CDR2 is YFSETQ in the germline V gene. CDR3 length equals 15 residues. CDR3 nucleotide sequence: TGCGCCAGCAGCTCGACAGGGTCACACACAGATACGCAGTATTTT. Protein: CASSSTGSHTDTQYF.

This clonotype was observed a few times. This chain uses TRBV19 with TRBJ2-5; D perhaps matches TRBD1 (7 bases). CDR1 is LNHDA, CDR2 SQIVND, per germline (reference sequence). This CDR3 contains 16 residues. V dropped 6 bases and J dropped 3 bases, with 20 bases sitting between them. The CDR3 DNA sequence: TGTGCCAGTAGGCGAGGAGGAGGGGGCGGAGAAGAGACCCAGTACTTC. Translation: CASRRGGGGGEETQYF. Full variable domain (remainder filled in from reference TRBV19 and TRBJ2-5): DGGITQSPKYLFRKEGQNVTLSCEQNLNHDAMYWYRQDPGQGLRLIYYSQIVNDFQKGDIAEGYSVSREKKESFPLTVTSAQKNPTAFYLCASRRGGGGGEETQYFGPGTRLLVL.

The gene calls are TRBV25-1 and TRBJ2-7, with D maybe TRBD1 (5 bases). Germline V CDR1 and CDR2: MGHDK, SYGVNS. V gave up 9 bases and J gave up 6 bases, with 12 bases separating them. The CDR3 sequence is 11 residues long. CDR3 nucleotides: TGTGCCAGGCCAGGGAACCTCGAGCAGTACTTC. Translated, it gives CARPGNLEQYF.

The rearrangement joins TRBV29-1 to TRBJ2-7; D may be TRBD1 (5 bases). The CDR3 covers 13 residues. Germline CDR1 reads SQVTM; CDR2 reads ANQGSEA. Trimming pared 3 bases from V and 6 bases from J, leaving 15 bases between. CDR3 in DNA: TGCAGCGTTGACCGTGGGCAGGGCCGCGAGCAGTACTTC. Amino acids: CSVDRGQGREQYF.

Ten or more counts support this clonotype. The J gene is TRBJ2-7, the V gene TRBV7-9; D uncertain. The CDR3 consists of 14 residues. CDR1 is SEHNR, CDR2 FQNEAQ, per germline (reference sequence). Trimming removed 1 base at V and 1 base at J, with 8 bases between. The CDR3 sequence is CASSLERRSYEQYF. CDR3 DNA: TGTGCCAGCAGCTTAGAACGCCGGTCCTACGAGCAGTACTTC.

V is TRBV15 and J is TRBJ2-5, with D perhaps being TRBD1 or TRBD2 (7 bases each). The germline V gene encodes CDR1 LNHNV and CDR2 YYDKDF (reference sequence). The CDR3 is made up of 14 amino acids. Deletions cut 1 base from V and 9 bases from J, with 15 bases between. CDR3 nucleotide sequence: TGTGCCACCAGCAGAGTGCAGGGGGGGGTAGCCCAGTACTTC. Protein: CATSRVQGGVAQYF. Full variable domain (outside the CDR3, taken from reference TRBV15 and TRBJ2-5): DAMVIQNPRYQVTQFGKPVTLSCSQTLNHNVMYWYQQKSSQAPKLLFHYYDKDFNNEADTPDNFQSRRPNTSFCFLDIRSPGLGDTAMYLCATSRVQGGVAQYFGPGTRLLVL.

This chain uses TRBV29-1 with TRBJ2-7, with 10 bases matching TRBD1. CDR1 is SQVTM, CDR2 ANQGSEA, per germline. The CDR3 runs to 11 residues. V lost 6 bases, J lost 6 bases, and 2 bases stayed unmatched. CDR3 DNA: TGCAGCGTCCGGGACAGGGGCGAGCAGTACTTC. It encodes CSVRDRGEQYF.

For this clonotype: This may be a read error, as it is one base from a much larger clone. V usage is TRBV27 and J usage is TRBJ2-7; 7 bases match TRBD2. This CDR3 is built from 18 residues. Germline V gene sequence: CDR1 MNHEY, CDR2 SMNVEV (reference sequence). After removal of 2 bases from V and 4 bases from J, the junction contained 17 bases not matched to a gene. Here the CDR3 reads CASSLLTGVAGAFYEQYF. The CDR3 nucleotides read TGTGCCAGCAGTTTACTTACCGGGGTCGCGGGAGCGTTTTACGAGCAGTACTTC.

This clonotype showed up just a few times. The chain uses TRBV3-1 and TRBJ2-5; D is uncertain. Germline CDR1 reads LGHDT; CDR2 reads YNNKEL (reference sequence). V gave up 0 bases and J gave up 2 bases, with 10 bases separating them. The CDR3 runs to 15 residues. The CDR3 region has the DNA TGTGCCAGCAGCCAAGAGCTCCGATCGCAAGAGACCCAGTACTTC. It translates to CASSQELRSQETQYF.